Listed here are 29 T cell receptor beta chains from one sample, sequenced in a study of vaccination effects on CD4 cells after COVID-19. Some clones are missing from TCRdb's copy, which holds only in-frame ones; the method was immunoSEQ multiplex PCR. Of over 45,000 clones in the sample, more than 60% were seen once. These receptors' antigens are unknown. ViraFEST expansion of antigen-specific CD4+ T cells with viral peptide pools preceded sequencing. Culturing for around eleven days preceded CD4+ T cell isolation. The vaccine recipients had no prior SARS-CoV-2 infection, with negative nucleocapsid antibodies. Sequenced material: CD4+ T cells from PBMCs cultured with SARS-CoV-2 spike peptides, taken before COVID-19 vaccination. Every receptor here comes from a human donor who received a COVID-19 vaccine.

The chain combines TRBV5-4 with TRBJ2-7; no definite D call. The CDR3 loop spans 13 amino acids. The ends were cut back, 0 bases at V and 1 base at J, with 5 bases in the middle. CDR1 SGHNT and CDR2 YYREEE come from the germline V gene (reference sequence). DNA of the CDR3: TGTGCCAGCAGCTTGGATTTGTCCTACGAGCAGTACTTC. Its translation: CASSLDLSYEQYF.

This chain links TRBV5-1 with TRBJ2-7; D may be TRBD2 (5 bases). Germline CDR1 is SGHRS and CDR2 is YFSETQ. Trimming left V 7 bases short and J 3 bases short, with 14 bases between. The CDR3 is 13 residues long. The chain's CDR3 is CASARTGYYEQYF. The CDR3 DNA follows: TGCGCCAGCGCCAGGACGGGATACTACGAGCAGTACTTC.

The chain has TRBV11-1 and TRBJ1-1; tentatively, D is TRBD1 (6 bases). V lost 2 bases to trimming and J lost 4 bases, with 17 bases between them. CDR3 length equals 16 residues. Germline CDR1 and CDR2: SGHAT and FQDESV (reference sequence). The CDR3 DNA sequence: TGTGCCAGCAGCTTAAGGGGGAGGCCTGCGGGCACTGAAGCTTTCTTT. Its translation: CASSLRGRPAGTEAFF.

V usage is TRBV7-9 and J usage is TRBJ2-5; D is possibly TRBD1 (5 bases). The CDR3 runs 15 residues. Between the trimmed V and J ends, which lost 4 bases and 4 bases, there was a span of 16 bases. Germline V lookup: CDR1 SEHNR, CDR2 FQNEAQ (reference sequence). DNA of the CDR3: TGTGCCAGCAGCTCCCGTTCCGCCAGGGTAGAGACCCAGTACTTC. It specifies CASSSRSARVETQYF.

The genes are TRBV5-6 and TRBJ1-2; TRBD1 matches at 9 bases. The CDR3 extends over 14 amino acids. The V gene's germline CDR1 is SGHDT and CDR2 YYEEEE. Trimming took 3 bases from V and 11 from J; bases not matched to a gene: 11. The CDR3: CASSSPTGGSGYTF. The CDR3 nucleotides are TGTGCCAGCAGCTCCCCCACAGGGGGCTCAGGTTACACCTTC.

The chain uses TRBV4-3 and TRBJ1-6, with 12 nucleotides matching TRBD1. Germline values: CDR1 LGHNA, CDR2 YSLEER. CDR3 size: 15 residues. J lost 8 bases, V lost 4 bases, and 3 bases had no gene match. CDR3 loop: CASSRDRGQDSPLHF. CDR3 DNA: TGCGCCAGCAGCCGGGACAGGGGGCAGGATTCACCCCTCCACTTT.

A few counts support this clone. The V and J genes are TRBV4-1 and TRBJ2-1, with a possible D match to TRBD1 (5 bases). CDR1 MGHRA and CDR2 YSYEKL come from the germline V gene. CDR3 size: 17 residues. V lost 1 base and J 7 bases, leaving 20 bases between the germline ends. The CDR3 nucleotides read TGCGCCAGCAGCCAAGTGGACATGGGCTTTCGGCTGAATGAGCAGTTCTTC. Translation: CASSQVDMGFRLNEQFF.

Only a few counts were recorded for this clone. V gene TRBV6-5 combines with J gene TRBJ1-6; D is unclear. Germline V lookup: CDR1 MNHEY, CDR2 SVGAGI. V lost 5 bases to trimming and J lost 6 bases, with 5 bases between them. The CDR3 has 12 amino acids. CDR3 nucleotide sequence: TGTGCCAGCAGTCTTGTTAATTCACCCCTCCACTTT. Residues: CASSLVNSPLHF.

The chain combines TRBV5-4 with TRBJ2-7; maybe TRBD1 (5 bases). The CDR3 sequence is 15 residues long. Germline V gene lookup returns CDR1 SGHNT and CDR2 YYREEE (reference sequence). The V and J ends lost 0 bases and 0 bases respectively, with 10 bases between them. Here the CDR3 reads CASSLAPRASYEQYF. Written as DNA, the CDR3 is TGTGCCAGCAGCTTGGCCCCCAGGGCCTCCTACGAGCAGTACTTC.

As DNA, the CDR3 is TGTGCCAGCAGACAGGGGTTGGAGACCCAGTACTTC. It translates to CASRQGLETQYF. The V call is TRBV27, the J call TRBJ2-5; 7 nucleotides line up with TRBD1. This CDR3 is 12 amino acids long. The germline V gene encodes CDR1 MNHEY and CDR2 SMNVEV (reference sequence). With V trimmed by 6 bases and J by 5 bases, 3 bases remained unmatched.

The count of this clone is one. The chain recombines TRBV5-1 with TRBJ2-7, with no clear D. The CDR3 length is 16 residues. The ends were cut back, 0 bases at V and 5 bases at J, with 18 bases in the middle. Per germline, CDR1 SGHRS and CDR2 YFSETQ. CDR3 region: CASSLGWGQVRNEQYF. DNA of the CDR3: TGCGCCAGCAGCTTGGGGTGGGGTCAGGTAAGGAACGAGCAGTACTTC. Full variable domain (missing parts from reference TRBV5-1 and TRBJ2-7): KAGVTQTPRYLIKTRGQQVTLSCSPISGHRSVSWYQQTPGQGLQFLFEYFSETQRNKGNFPGRFSGRQFSNSRSEMNVSTLELGDSALYLCASSLGWGQVRNEQYFGPGTRLTVT.

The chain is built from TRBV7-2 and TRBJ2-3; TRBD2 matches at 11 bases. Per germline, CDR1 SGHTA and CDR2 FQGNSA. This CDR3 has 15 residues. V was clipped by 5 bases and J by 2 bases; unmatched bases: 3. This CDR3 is CASSRSGGDTDTQYF. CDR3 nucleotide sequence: TGTGCCAGCAGCCGTAGCGGGGGGGACACAGATACGCAGTATTTT.

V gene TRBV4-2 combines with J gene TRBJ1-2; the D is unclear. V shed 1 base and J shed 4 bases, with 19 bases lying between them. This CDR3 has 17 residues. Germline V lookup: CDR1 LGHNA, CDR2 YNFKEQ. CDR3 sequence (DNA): TGTGCCAGCAGCCAAGCGGCAGCAGCCGGTCCTGTCTATGGCTACACCTTC. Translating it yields CASSQAAAAGPVYGYTF.

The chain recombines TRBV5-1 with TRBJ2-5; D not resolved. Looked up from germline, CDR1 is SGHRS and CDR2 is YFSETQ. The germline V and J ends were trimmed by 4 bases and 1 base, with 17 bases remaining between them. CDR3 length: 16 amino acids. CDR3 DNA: TGCGCCAGCAGCCTGCGGCCCAAGCCCGCCCAAGAGACCCAGTACTTC. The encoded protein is CASSLRPKPAQETQYF. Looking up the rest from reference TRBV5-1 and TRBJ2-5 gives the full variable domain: KAGVTQTPRYLIKTRGQQVTLSCSPISGHRSVSWYQQTPGQGLQFLFEYFSETQRNKGNFPGRFSGRQFSNSRSEMNVSTLELGDSALYLCASSLRPKPAQETQYFGPGTRLLVL.

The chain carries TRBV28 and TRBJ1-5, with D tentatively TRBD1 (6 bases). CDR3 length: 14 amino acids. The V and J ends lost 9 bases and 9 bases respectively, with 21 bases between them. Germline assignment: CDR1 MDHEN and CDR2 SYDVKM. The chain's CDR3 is CASWENRAMGPQHF. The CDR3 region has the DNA TGTGCCAGTTGGGAAAACAGGGCCATGGGGCCCCAGCATTTT.

CDR3 bases: TGTGCCAGCAGCGGACGGACTCCAACAAATACTAACTATGGCTACACCTTC. Its translation: CASSGRTPTNTNYGYTF. The chain recombines TRBV9 with TRBJ1-2; the D is unclear. V lost 3 bases and J 0 bases, leaving 18 bases between the germline ends. The germline CDR1 and CDR2 sequences are SGDLS and YYNGEE. The CDR3 is 17 residues long.

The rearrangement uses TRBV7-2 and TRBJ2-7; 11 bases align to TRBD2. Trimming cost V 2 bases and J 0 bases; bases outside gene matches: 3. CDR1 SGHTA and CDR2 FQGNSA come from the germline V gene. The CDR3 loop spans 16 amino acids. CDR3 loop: CASSLRSGGDSYEQYF. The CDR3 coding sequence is TGTGCCAGCAGCTTACGTAGCGGGGGGGACTCCTACGAGCAGTACTTC. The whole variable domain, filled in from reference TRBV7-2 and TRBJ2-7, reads GAGVSQSPSNKVTEKGKDVELRCDPISGHTALYWYRQSLGQGLEFLIYFQGNSAPDKSGLPSDRFSAERTGGSVSTLTIQRTQQEDSAVYLCASSLRSGGDSYEQYFGPGTRLTVT.

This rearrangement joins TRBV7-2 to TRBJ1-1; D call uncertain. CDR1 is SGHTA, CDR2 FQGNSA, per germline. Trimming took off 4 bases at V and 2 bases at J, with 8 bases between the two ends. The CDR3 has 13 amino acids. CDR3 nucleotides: TGTGCCAGCAGCTCACAGAGCAACACTGAAGCTTTCTTT. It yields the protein CASSSQSNTEAFF.

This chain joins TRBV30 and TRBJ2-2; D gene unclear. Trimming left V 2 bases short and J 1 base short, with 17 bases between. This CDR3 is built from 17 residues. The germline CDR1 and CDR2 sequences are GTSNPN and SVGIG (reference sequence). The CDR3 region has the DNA TGTGCCTGGAGTCCCACCCCCTGGACGGTGAACACCGGGGAGCTGTTTTTT. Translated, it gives CAWSPTPWTVNTGELFF.

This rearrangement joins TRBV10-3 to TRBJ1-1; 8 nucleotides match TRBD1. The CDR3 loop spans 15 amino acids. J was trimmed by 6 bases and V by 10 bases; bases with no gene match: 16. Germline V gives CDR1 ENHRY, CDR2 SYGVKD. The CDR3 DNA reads TGTGCCACGCAGGGGGCGAGTGGAAGTAAGTCTGAAGCTTTCTTT. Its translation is CATQGASGSKSEAFF.

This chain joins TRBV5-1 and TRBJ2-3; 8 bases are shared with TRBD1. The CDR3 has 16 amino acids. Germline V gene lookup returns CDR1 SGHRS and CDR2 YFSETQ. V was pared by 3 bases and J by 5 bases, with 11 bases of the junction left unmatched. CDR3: CASSSHPDRARDTQYF. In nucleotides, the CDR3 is TGCGCCAGCAGCTCGCACCCGGACAGGGCTCGAGATACGCAGTATTTT.

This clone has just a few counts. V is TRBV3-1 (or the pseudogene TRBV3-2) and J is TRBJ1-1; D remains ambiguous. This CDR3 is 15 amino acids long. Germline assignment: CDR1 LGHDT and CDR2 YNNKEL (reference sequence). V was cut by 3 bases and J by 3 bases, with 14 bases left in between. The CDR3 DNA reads TGTGCCAGCAGCCACGCCTGGGGTGGGGACACTGAAGCTTTCTTT. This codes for CASSHAWGGDTEAFF.

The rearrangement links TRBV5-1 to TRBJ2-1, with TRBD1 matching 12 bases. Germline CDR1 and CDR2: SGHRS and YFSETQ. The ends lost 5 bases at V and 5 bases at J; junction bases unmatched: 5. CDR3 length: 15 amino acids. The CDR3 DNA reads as TGCGCCAGCAGTACGGGACAGGGGGCGAACAATGAGCAGTTCTTC. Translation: CASSTGQGANNEQFF.

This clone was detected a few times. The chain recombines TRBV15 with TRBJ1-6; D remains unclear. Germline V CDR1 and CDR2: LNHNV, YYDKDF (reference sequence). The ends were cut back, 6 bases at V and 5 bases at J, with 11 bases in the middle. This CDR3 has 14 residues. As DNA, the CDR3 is TGTGCCACCAGTCCTACCTGGGATAATTCACCCCTCCACTTT. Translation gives CATSPTWDNSPLHF.

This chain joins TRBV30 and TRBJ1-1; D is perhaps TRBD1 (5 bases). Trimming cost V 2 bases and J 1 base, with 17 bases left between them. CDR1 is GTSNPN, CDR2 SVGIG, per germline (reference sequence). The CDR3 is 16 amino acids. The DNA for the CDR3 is TGTGCCTGGAGTCTCCCGCGGGGGAAGGGGAACACTGAAGCTTTCTTT. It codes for CAWSLPRGKGNTEAFF. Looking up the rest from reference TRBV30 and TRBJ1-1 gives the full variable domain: SQTIHQWPATLVQPVGSPLSLECTVEGTSNPNLYWYRQAAGRGLQLLFYSVGIGQISSEVPQNLSASRPQDRQFILSSKKLLLSDSGFYLCAWSLPRGKGNTEAFFGQGTRLTVV.

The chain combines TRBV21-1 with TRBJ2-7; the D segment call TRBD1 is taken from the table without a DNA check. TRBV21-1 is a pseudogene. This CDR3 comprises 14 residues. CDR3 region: CASTPGQPSYEQYF. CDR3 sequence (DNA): TGTGCCAGCACGCCGGGACAGCCTTCCTACGAGCAGTACTTC.

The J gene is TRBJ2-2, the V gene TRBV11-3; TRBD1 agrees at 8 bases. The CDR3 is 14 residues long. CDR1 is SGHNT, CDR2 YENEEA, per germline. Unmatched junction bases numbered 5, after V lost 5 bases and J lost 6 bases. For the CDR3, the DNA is TGTGCCAGCAGCCTGACAGGGGAGGCCGGGGAGCTGTTTTTT. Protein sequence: CASSLTGEAGELFF.

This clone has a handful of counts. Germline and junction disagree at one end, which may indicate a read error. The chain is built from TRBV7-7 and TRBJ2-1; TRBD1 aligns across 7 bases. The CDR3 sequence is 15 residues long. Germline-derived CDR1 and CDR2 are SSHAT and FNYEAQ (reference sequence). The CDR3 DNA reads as TGTGCTAGCAGCTTAGTTCTAGCCCCAGGGGGTGAGCAGTTCTTC. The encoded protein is CASSLVLAPGGEQFF.

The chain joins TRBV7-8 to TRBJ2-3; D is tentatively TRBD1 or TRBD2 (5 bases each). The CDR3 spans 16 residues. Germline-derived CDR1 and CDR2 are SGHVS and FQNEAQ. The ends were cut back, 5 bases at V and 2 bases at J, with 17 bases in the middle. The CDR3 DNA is TGTGCCAGCAGCCCCCCGGGGCCCTTACACACAGATACGCAGTATTTT. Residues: CASSPPGPLHTDTQYF.